This T cell receptor beta chain was captured in a study of blood T cell repertoires in COVID-19. Study-wide background: Sample material is recorded as cDNA or gDNA derived from T cells, B-cell-depleted T cells, or PBMCs.

Allocation to cohorts depended on clinical history reported by the participants. Methods used by the authors: Using reference gene primer amplification, nucleated cell counts were estimated. The repertoire was sequenced with immunoSEQ multiplex PCR; TCRdb's copy has only in-frame clones and lacks some. V and J calls and clone size follow that table, whereas D and trimming were derived from the DNA. The data contain 250,000 to 350,000 clones, 90% of them singletons. Sequenced: PBMCs or T cells enriched from blood (not recorded which). The sequence came from a woman aged 18-29 years with acute COVID-19.

CDR3 residues: CASHTDTEAFF. The CDR3 DNA reads TGTGCCAGTCATACTGACACTGAAGCTTTCTTT. The genes are TRBV28 and TRBJ1-1; D gene uncertain. The germline V gene encodes CDR1 MDHEN and CDR2 SYDVKM. This CDR3 comprises 11 residues. Trimming removed 9 bases at V and 3 bases at J, with 8 bases between.